This T cell receptor (beta chain) was recorded in a study of patients and donors after allogeneic stem cell transplantation. This clonotype was detected only a few times. Using its own MiXCR run on the RT-PCR reads, TCRdb lists one record per CDR3 protein. The table has 200,000 to 250,000 distinct CDR3 sequences, 11% to 15% seen once. This TCR was sampled from a human donor who was either an allogeneic HSCT recipient or a stem cell or donor lymphocyte infusion donor (not recorded which). It is not recorded whose cells these are; they may come from a transplant donor. The material sequenced was blood, either unsorted or a sorted T cell fraction (not recorded which).

The chain's CDR3 is CASSRDRAGNTIYF. The CDR3 coding sequence is TGTGCCAGCAGTCGGGACAGGGCTGGAAACACCATATATTTT. The chain couples TRBV12-3 or TRBV12-4 to TRBJ1-3; 9 nucleotides match TRBD1. Trimming at V came to 5 bases and at J to 2 bases, leaving 1 base not matched to a gene. The CDR3 consists of 14 residues.